One and the same sample provided the 11 T cell receptor beta chains below, sequenced in a study of shared clonotypes between healthy human individuals. The data were produced by immunoSEQ multiplex PCR, yet TCRdb's version contains in-frame clones alone and is incomplete. This table holds 450,000 to 500,000 clones, 81% found once. The specimen was PBMCs. The receptor source for this set is a middle-aged woman in good health. Some clones in this sample may be carry-over from other donors' samples.

This clone was seen at least ten times. Other DNA sequences in the same sample also yield this CDR3. The chain's CDR3 is CASSLDPGEQFF. The CDR3 DNA sequence: TGTGCCAGCAGCTTGGATCCGGGTGAGCAGTTCTTC. The genes are TRBV5-6 and TRBJ2-1; no firm D call. The V gene's germline CDR1 is SGHDT and CDR2 YYEEEE. Trimming took off 0 bases at V and 9 bases at J, with 7 bases between the two ends. CDR3 length: 12 residues.

This clone was counted between two and nine times. This is likely an artifact of a read error, given a far larger clone one base away. The chain combines TRBV19 with TRBJ2-7, with D unclear. The CDR3 is made up of 15 amino acids. In germline, CDR1 is LNHDA, CDR2 SQIVND (reference sequence). Between the trimmed V and J ends, which lost 4 bases and 0 bases, there was a span of 13 bases. The CDR3 loop reads CASSTRHTNSYEQYF. CDR3 DNA sequence: TGTGCCAGTAGTACCCGACATACCAACTCCTACGAGCAGTACTTC. Variable domain in full (rest from reference TRBV19 and TRBJ2-7): DGGITQSPKYLFRKEGQNVTLSCEQNLNHDAMYWYRQDPGQGLRLIYYSQIVNDFQKGDIAEGYSVSREKKESFPLTVTSAQKNPTAFYLCASSTRHTNSYEQYFGPGTRLTVT.

This sequence joins TRBV20-1 and TRBJ2-7; tentative D call: TRBD1 (6 bases). The CDR3 runs to 11 residues. Germline assignment: CDR1 DFQATT and CDR2 SNEGSKA (reference sequence). V gave up 5 bases and J gave up 4 bases, with 9 bases separating them. The CDR3 here is CSAGGEYEQYF. CDR3 sequence (DNA): TGCAGTGCTGGGGGCGAATACGAGCAGTACTTC.

The chain has TRBV5-4 and TRBJ2-7, with TRBD1 as a possible D gene (5 bases). From germline, CDR1 is SGHNT and CDR2 YYREEE (reference sequence). Trimming removed 0 bases from V and 6 bases from J, with 16 bases in between. The CDR3 has 15 amino acids. In nucleotides, the CDR3 is TGTGCCAGCAGCTTGGTAGGTTCAGGGTTTGGCGAGCAGTACTTC. Translated: CASSLVGSGFGEQYF.

The CDR3 is CASTSVAGSYEQYF. In DNA, the CDR3 is TGTGCCAGCACTTCCGTGGCAGGGTCCTACGAGCAGTACTTC. The rearrangement uses TRBV28 and TRBJ2-7; TRBD1 is a possible D gene (5 bases). CDR1 is MDHEN, CDR2 SYDVKM, per germline. V shed 7 bases and J shed 1 base, with 14 bases lying between them. The CDR3 totals 14 residues.

This clone was recorded once. This rearrangement joins TRBV18 to TRBJ2-6; 8 bases are a match to TRBD1. CDR1 is KGHSH and CDR2 is LQKENI in the germline V gene. The trim removed 3 bases at V and 0 bases at J, leaving 4 bases unmatched. The length of the CDR3 is 17 residues. The CDR3 reads CASSPGQVSSGANVLTF. DNA of the CDR3: TGTGCCAGCTCACCGGGACAGGTGAGCTCTGGGGCCAACGTCCTGACTTTC. Filled out from reference TRBV18 and TRBJ2-6, the complete variable domain reads NAGVMQNPRHLVRRRGQEARLRCSPMKGHSHVYWYRQLPEEGLKFMVYLQKENIIDESGMPKERFSAEFPKEGPSILRIQQVVRGDSAAYFCASSPGQVSSGANVLTFGAGSRLTVL.

Note on this clone: Being one base from a much bigger clone, this may be a read error. The chain recombines TRBV7-3 with TRBJ2-3; D might be TRBD2 (6 bases). The CDR3 spans 16 residues. CDR1 and CDR2 from the germline V gene are SGHTA and FQGTGA. CDR3 bases: TGTGCCAGCAGCTTAACGGCGGGGTTAAGCACAGATATGCAGTATTTT. This encodes CASSLTAGLSTDMQYF.

Concerning this clone itself: This likely came from a read error, as a far larger clone is one base away. Other DNA sequences in the same sample also yield this CDR3. This chain uses TRBV11-3 with TRBJ2-3; D may be TRBD1 (6 bases). The CDR3 is 15 amino acids. Per germline, CDR1 SGHNT and CDR2 YENEEA. CDR3 in DNA: TGTGCCAGTAGCTTAGGACAGCAAAACACAGATACGCAGTATTTT. Translated: CASSLGQQNTDTQYF.

V and J are TRBV14 and TRBJ1-2; D is perhaps TRBD1 (5 bases). The CDR3 spans 12 residues. Germline CDR1 and CDR2: SGHDN and FVKESK. Between the trimmed V and J ends, which lost 2 bases and 8 bases, there was a span of 9 bases. The CDR3, as DNA: TGTGCCAGCAGCCAACGACAGAGAGGCTACACCTTC. It translates to CASSQRQRGYTF.

The chain joins TRBV4-1 to TRBJ2-3; TRBD2 matches at 10 bases. V lost 1 base to trimming and J lost 0 bases; unmatched junction nucleotides: 1. This CDR3 has 16 amino acids. Germline lookup yields CDR1 MGHRA and CDR2 YSYEKL. This chain's CDR3 is CASSQGLAGSTDTQYF. CDR3 nucleotide sequence: TGCGCCAGCAGCCAAGGACTAGCGGGTAGCACAGATACGCAGTATTTT.

This rearrangement joins TRBV2 to TRBJ2-4; D not resolved. The ends were cut back, 8 bases at V and 3 bases at J, with 14 bases in the middle. CDR3 length equals 14 residues. Germline V CDR1 and CDR2: SNHLY, FYNNEI. The CDR3 DNA is TGTGCCAGCTCCCCCGATATTGGCAAAAACATTCAGTACTTC. Translated: CASSPDIGKNIQYF.